Included here is one T cell receptor beta chain sequence, with context. Its antigen target is currently unknown. Base-call qualities are not available, and no considerably larger clone is one nucleotide away. The meaning of the sample's time point label: baseline before first vaccination. Vaccinee samples were obtained from the UK trials COV001 and COV002, which included a single-blind randomized controlled phase 2/3 trial of AZD1222 (ChAdOx1 nCoV-19) in healthy adults. Trial participant PBMC samples were collected at day 0 and day 28 after the second dose for TCRbeta chain sequencing. The CDR3 regions of human TCRbeta chains were subjected to immunosequencing. The authors processed their data as follows. TCRs in the repertoires were compared against a reference library of SARS-CoV-2-specific TCRs that had been generated with the MIRA antigen-specificity platform. Breadth was defined as the fraction of unique TCRs that were SARS-CoV-2-associated. Depth was defined as the fraction of total T cells that were SARS-CoV-2-associated. Using the MIRA data, each spike-specific TCR was assigned both to the spike region to which the TCR was reactive and to a CD4 or CD8 class. Log10-transformed breadth and depth values were compared by one-way ANOVA with Sidak's multiple comparisons tests. As stored in TCRdb, this immuneACCESS dataset retains in-frame rearrangements with V and J assigned. A fraction of the clones does not appear; measured against another copy, unresolved V genes explain less than half of the discrepancy, and the remainder lacks a known reason. V, J and clone size are those of that table, while D and trimming were read from the DNA. This sample comprises around 130,000 clones, approximately 85% of them detected only once. In total, the top ten clones hold 9.4% of the sample.

CDR1 and CDR2 (SGHTA, FQGNSA) derive from the germline V gene. The CDR3 runs 18 residues from the cysteine to the phenylalanine. The kept DNA is CDR3 alone, 54 bases in frame from the first base. Trimmed from V: 5 bases; trimmed from J: 5 bases; junction bases lacking a gene match: 9. This sample stems from a study of T cell responses to AZD1222 COVID-19 vaccine (dated by TCRdb to about 2021). About the full investigation: AZD1222 recipients whose second dose came at about 4 weeks and those whose second dose came at about 12 weeks were combined into one group, since spike-specific TCR depth and breadth did not differ between the two schedules. Trial participants were enrolled by age into 18-55, 56-69 and 70-plus year subgroups, with approximately 150, 28 and 58 TCR-sequenced participants respectively. A total of more than 230 trial participants underwent TCR sequencing, of whom roughly 210 received two doses of AZD1222 and approximately 25 received two doses of the MenACWY control vaccine.

The full study reports these points: A significant rise in spike-specific TCR breadth and depth was observed after two AZD1222 doses relative to day 0 and relative to MenACWY recipients. In the small 56-69-year group, the increase in depth fell short of significance, most likely because of low power. No day 14 peak-response samples were available, so repertoires were characterized only after the peak T cell response. Reportedly, almost half of the unique spike-specific TCRs recognized epitopes lying outside the regions that are mutated in the B.1.351 and B.1.1.7 variants. Most participants were white British and females outnumbered males, and the authors suggested that clonal diversity may have been underestimated. Conclusions about previously exposed vaccinees are limited because only a handful of AZD1222 recipients were SARS-CoV-2 seropositive at baseline. CD4 TCRs associated with the vaccine covered the entire spike protein, and the dominant responses were in regions 160-218 and 743-854.

The sequencing here drew on peripheral blood, taken on day 0 of AZD1222 vaccination. The chain is made from TRBV7-2 and TRBJ2-2; 15 central bases correspond to TRBD2. This receptor was identified in an adult in good health. CDR3 loop: CASSPGLAGGSRTGELFF. The nucleotide sequence reads as follows: TGTGCCAGCAGCCCCGGACTAGCGGGGGGGTCGAGGACCGGGGAGCTGTTTTTT. The CDR3 plus the reference TRBV7-2 and TRBJ2-2 genes for the other parts give the full variable domain: GAGVSQSPSNKVTEKGKDVELRCDPISGHTALYWYRQSLGQGLEFLIYFQGNSAPDKSGLPSDRFSAERTGGSVSTLTIQRTQQEDSAVYLCASSPGLAGGSRTGELFFGEGSRLTVL.